The subject of this entry is one T cell receptor (beta chain). Its cognate antigen is unknown. In the library, unique molecular identifiers were attached to individual cDNA molecules. TCRdb ran MiXCR on the RACE reads and lists one entry per CDR3 protein. Of about 160,000 distinct CDR3 sequences listed, around 30% are singletons. The entry originates in a study of human T cells and chemical hapten exposure. Overall study results and limits: Expanded TCRs made up significantly more big CDR3 similarity clusters than controls did. PT1 expanded TCR counts correlated positively with patch test score. Once DPC sensitization occurred, TCRs above 1 in 1000 frequency showed no change.

The time point here: patch test 3, about 24 weeks after DPC sensitization. Treatment described: therapeutic diphenylcyclopropenone sensitization with weekly scalp DPC. Germline lookup yields CDR1 DFQATT and CDR2 SNEGSKA (reference sequence). This CDR3 comprises 12 residues. The V end lost 6 bases, the J end lost 7 bases, and 13 bases lay between the germline ends. The material sequenced was whole blood, taken in connection with sensitization to the hapten diphenylcyclopropenone (DPC). The chain combines TRBV20-1 with TRBJ1-5; possibly TRBD1 for D (5 bases). The receptor was isolated from a woman between 18 and 29 years old with alopecia areata. Some clones in this sample may be carry-over from other donors' samples. The CDR3 loop is CSAFQGGQPQHF. The DNA for the CDR3 is TGCAGTGCGTTCCAGGGCGGGCAGCCCCAGCATTTT.